This entry is about one T cell receptor (beta chain). What this receptor recognizes is not known. The read ends 3 residues shy of where the CDR3 ends; the end is completed using the germline J gene. The CDR3 spans 17 residues, from the cysteine through the phenylalanine. The CDR3 was read in part: 42 bases, with the frame set at base 1. The germline V gene supplies CDR1 SNHLY and CDR2 FYNNEI. V is cut by 6 bases and J by 0 bases, and the space between the germline ends is 17 bases. The data were obtained in a study of T cells in women clearing cervical HPV infection listed by TCRdb under 2018. General notes on the study: The cases were some 27 women with histologically confirmed HPV16-related CIN3 or worse, and 2 of these cases were invasive cancers. A median age of approximately 32 years was observed in cases versus approximately 40 in controls, and no significant differences in baseline characteristics were found. Among cases, blood sampling occurred a median of about 150 days after lesion detection, with an interquartile range of roughly 85 to 200 days. Controls were 25 to 30 women whose single incident HPV16 infection cleared within 12 months without precancer or cancer developing. This exploratory proof-of-principle case-control study, nested within the Guanacaste HPV Natural History Study in Costa Rica, compared TCR repertoires among women with different cervical HPV16 outcomes. Quality controls consisted of five blinded duplicates per group, for a total of some 60 samples made up of 50 participants and about ten replicates. Since only a few of the women had HLA typing available, the possibility that HLA type was acting as a confounder could not be ruled out. In the parent cohort, 10,049 women aged 18 or older were enrolled in Guanacaste, Costa Rica, during about 1992 to 1994 and were followed for six to seven years. Cases were matched to controls by age within five years and by the year the sample was collected. Blood from cases was drawn at the visit where the lesion was first identified, while blood from controls was drawn once the infection was no longer detected.

Every participant had a single incident cervical HPV16 infection, and women with prevalent HPV16 infections were excluded. Cervical HPV DNA was detected with MY09/MY11 PCR, and genotyping was done by dot-blot hybridization. Around 15 mL of heparinized blood were centrifuged, and the buffy coat was split into aliquots, frozen at -30 degrees C, and then kept at -80 degrees C. Genomic DNA was extracted from buffy coat specimens using QIAGEN kits. Study-level results and caveats: TRBV6-7 relative abundance was lower in cases than in controls (roughly 0.12% versus 0.17%; Bonferroni P = 0.0008). CIN3+ cases had significantly higher TCR repertoire richness than controls across sequencing depths, but evenness did not differ between the groups. Random forest classifiers that combined richness and V gene abundances separated cases from controls with an estimated AUC of about 0.8. The cross-sectional design could not show whether the associations came before the infection or were a result of it, and neither effector/memory subsets nor HPV-specific T cells were isolated. Because T-cell numbers per sample were unknown, differences in richness could reflect varying T-cell content rather than repertoire biology.

TCR beta CDR3 regions were amplified by multiplex PCR from an average of roughly 1,200 ng genomic DNA per sample using the immunoSEQ assay. The assay corrected primer bias using a complete synthetic TCR repertoire to establish an amplification baseline. The amplicons were sequenced using the Illumina platform. On the study's bioinformatics: Sequence errors were corrected by clustering with frequency ratios and a modified nearest-neighbor algorithm, and the sequences were then analyzed in the immunoSEQ Analyzer using IMGT gene definitions. TCR richness and evenness were averaged over 20 rarefaction repeats at each rarefaction depth, excluding samples with fewer sequences than the depth. Wilcoxon rank sum tests with FDR correction were used to compare relative abundances of V, D and J genes between the groups. For the blinded duplicates, the intraclass correlation was roughly 96% for TCR richness and averaged approximately 76% across 70 or so gene segments. Sourced from immuneACCESS, this table was stored by TCRdb with only in-frame sequences that have V and J called. A share of the clones is absent; for the studies checked, an unresolved V gene accounts for under half, and the remainder has no known explanation. Clonal size and the V and J genes are those of that table, whereas D and trimming came from the DNA. This sample's table has entries for approximately 30,000 clones. The ten largest clones represent about 17% of the sample.

The material sequenced was blood buffy coat. This receptor was obtained from a woman aged 18-70 years with a cervical HPV16 infection that either progressed to CIN3+ or cleared (not recorded which). The V and J segments used are TRBV2 and TRBJ2-2; tentative D gene TRBD1, with 6 bases matching. The CDR3 DNA, read in part, is TGTGCCAGCAGACGGAGGCTGGGGGCCACGAACACCGGGGAG. Its coded protein is CASRRRLGATNTGE. From start to end, the CDR3 is CASRRRLGATNTGELFF.